Listed here are 20 T cell receptor beta chains from one sample, sequenced in a study of shared clonotypes between healthy human individuals. Assay used: immunoSEQ multiplex PCR; TCRdb lists only in-frame clones, some missing. The top ten clones hold 0.36% of a sample with 2,500,000 or so clones, roughly 93% of them seen once. Sequenced: naive CD4+ T cells from PBMCs. Subset specified: CD45RA+ positively selected. The receptors were gathered from a young man in good health. Some clones in this sample may be carry-over from other donors' samples.

The chain has TRBV19 and TRBJ2-7; weak D call: TRBD2 (6 bases). The CDR3 length is 16 residues. Germline loops: CDR1 LNHDA, CDR2 SQIVND (reference sequence). The germline V and J ends were trimmed by 3 bases and 2 bases, with 17 bases remaining between them. This CDR3 reads CASSIQVGGPTYEQYF. CDR3 DNA: TGTGCCAGTAGTATTCAGGTGGGAGGTCCTACCTACGAGCAGTACTTC.

CDR3 DNA: TGTGCCAGCAGTTACTCGGCTCTAGCGGGAGAACGGCAGTACTTC. Translating it yields CASSYSALAGERQYF. V is TRBV6-6 and J is TRBJ2-7, with 10 bases fitting TRBD2. The junction had 8 bases not matched to a gene; V was cut back by 0 bases and J by 9 bases. Germline V gene lookup returns CDR1 MNHNY and CDR2 SVGAGI (reference sequence). This CDR3 contains 15 residues.

This clone was recorded once. The chain employs TRBV6-5 and TRBJ2-7, with a possible D match to TRBD2 (5 bases). The germline CDR1 and CDR2 sequences are MNHEY and SVGAGI. The CDR3 extends over 16 amino acids. The V and J ends lost 0 bases and 4 bases respectively, with 16 bases between them. The CDR3 DNA reads TGTGCCAGCAGTTACTCGTTCAGGACTGGGCCTTACGAGCAGTACTTC. It is translated as CASSYSFRTGPYEQYF.

The chain couples TRBV5-1 to TRBJ1-2; 9 bases map to TRBD1. This CDR3 is built from 14 residues. V gave up 4 bases and J gave up 8 bases; unmatched junction bases: 9. Germline CDR1 is SGHRS and CDR2 is YFSETQ. This chain's CDR3 is CASSPPDRGQGYTF. CDR3 sequence (DNA): TGCGCCAGCAGCCCGCCGGACAGGGGACAGGGCTACACCTTC.

The chain couples TRBV6-6 to TRBJ2-7; D unclear. Germline assignment: CDR1 MNHNY and CDR2 SVGAGI (reference sequence). This CDR3 contains 12 residues. Trimming stripped 2 bases from V and 3 bases from J, with 5 bases between. The CDR3: CASSYGIYEQYF. CDR3 sequence (DNA): TGTGCCAGCAGTTACGGGATCTACGAGCAGTACTTC.

This clone was detected once. CDR3 sequence: CASSLAIWPEYNRELFF. The CDR3 DNA follows: TGCGCCAGCAGCTTGGCCATATGGCCGGAGTATAACCGGGAGCTGTTTTTT. This chain links TRBV5-1 with TRBJ2-2; unclear D gene. The V end was cut by 0 bases, the J end by 9 bases, with 21 bases between. This CDR3 is built from 17 residues. Germline assignment: CDR1 SGHRS and CDR2 YFSETQ.

The J gene is TRBJ1-2, the V gene TRBV18, with unresolved D. Germline V gives CDR1 KGHSH, CDR2 LQKENI. The CDR3 loop spans 14 amino acids. V was trimmed by 0 bases and J by 4 bases, leaving 9 bases between them. In DNA form, the CDR3 reads TGTGCCAGCTCACCACCCCCCCCGGGCTATGGCTACACCTTC. Protein sequence: CASSPPPPGYGYTF. The variable domain in full, with the rest retrieved from reference TRBV18 and TRBJ1-2, is NAGVMQNPRHLVRRRGQEARLRCSPMKGHSHVYWYRQLPEEGLKFMVYLQKENIIDESGMPKERFSAEFPKEGPSILRIQQVVRGDSAAYFCASSPPPPGYGYTFGSGTRLTVV.

In regard to this clone: The sample contains more than one DNA sequence encoding this CDR3. This chain links TRBV5-4 with TRBJ1-1; TRBD1 might be the D (6 bases). The V gene's germline CDR1 is SGHNT and CDR2 YYREEE (reference sequence). The V and J ends lost 0 bases and 5 bases respectively, with 11 bases between them. The CDR3 length is 14 residues. In nucleotides, the CDR3 is TGTGCCAGCAGCTTGGGAGGGGGGCGGACTGAAGCTTTCTTT. As protein: CASSLGGGRTEAFF.

This rearrangement joins TRBV11-1 to TRBJ2-2, with unresolved D. V lost 1 base and J 5 bases, leaving 2 bases between the germline ends. The length of the CDR3 is 12 residues. CDR1 is SGHAT and CDR2 is FQDESV in the germline V gene (reference sequence). The CDR3 DNA reads as TGTGCCAGCAGCTTAGGGACCGGGGAGCTGTTTTTT. Its protein product is CASSLGTGELFF.

In its sample, this clone was seen once. V usage is TRBV28 and J usage is TRBJ2-1; 14 positions agree with TRBD2. CDR3 length: 18 residues. CDR1 is MDHEN and CDR2 is SYDVKM in the germline V gene. V shed 4 bases, J shed 9 bases, and the junction held 14 bases outside the gene matches. The DNA for the CDR3 is TGTGCCAGCAGTTCCCCGATACGGACTAGCGGGAGGAGGATTGAGCAGTTCTTC. Its translation: CASSSPIRTSGRRIEQFF.

This clone showed up just a few times. V usage is TRBV28 and J usage is TRBJ2-7, with D unclear. Germline V CDR1 and CDR2: MDHEN, SYDVKM. CDR3 size: 15 residues. Trimming removed 7 bases from V and 1 base from J, with 17 bases in between. DNA for the CDR3: TGTGCCAGCACCCATCTCACTACTGGATCCTACGAGCAGTACTTC. Amino acid sequence: CASTHLTTGSYEQYF.

About this clone: This sample includes further DNA sequences coding for the same CDR3. This chain links TRBV5-1 with TRBJ2-3, with 9 nucleotides matching TRBD2. Germline CDR1 SGHRS, CDR2 YFSETQ. CDR3 size: 16 residues. Trimming cost V 0 bases and J 4 bases; bases outside gene matches: 6. As DNA, the CDR3 is TGCGCCAGCAGCTTGGGCGCTAGCGGGATGGCAGATACGCAGTATTTT. Translating gives CASSLGASGMADTQYF.

CDR3 sequence: CASSLGWRSLPYEQYF. Here the CDR3 DNA reads TGTGCCAGCAGCTTAGGTTGGAGGAGTTTGCCCTACGAGCAGTACTTC. The V call is TRBV7-3, the J call TRBJ2-7; D may be TRBD2 (5 bases). Germline V gene lookup returns CDR1 SGHTA and CDR2 FQGTGA. This CDR3 is 16 amino acids long. The V end lost 2 bases, the J end lost 2 bases, and 16 bases lay between the germline ends.

This clone came up a few times. The CDR3, as DNA: TGTGCCAGCAACCAGGGGATGGGGCGCAATCAGCCCCAGCATTTT. Protein sequence: CASNQGMGRNQPQHF. The gene calls are TRBV6-1 and TRBJ1-5; maybe TRBD1 (6 bases). This CDR3 comprises 15 residues. CDR1 is MNHNS and CDR2 is SASEGT in the germline V gene. Trimming removed 7 bases at V and 2 bases at J, with 15 bases between.

This clone was picked up one time. This CDR3 is also generated by other DNA sequences in the sample. The V and J genes are TRBV28 and TRBJ2-1; D gene ambiguous. Germline-derived CDR1 and CDR2 are MDHEN and SYDVKM. V was shortened by 6 bases and J by 5 bases, with 5 bases between the two germline ends. The CDR3 runs 11 residues. The CDR3 loop is CASRTHNEQFF. The CDR3 DNA follows: TGTGCCAGCAGAACCCACAATGAGCAGTTCTTC. The full variable domain, rest sourced from reference TRBV28 and TRBJ2-1, is DVKVTQSSRYLVKRTGEKVFLECVQDMDHENMFWYRQDPGLGLRLIYFSYDVKMKEKGDIPEGYSVSREKKERFSLILESASTNQTSMYLCASRTHNEQFFGPGTRLTVL.

This chain links TRBV18 with TRBJ2-2; perhaps TRBD1 as D (6 bases). CDR1 is KGHSH, CDR2 LQKENI, per germline. This CDR3 is 14 amino acids long. V was cut by 4 bases and J by 5 bases, with 11 bases left in between. The CDR3 sequence is CASSLSTGTGELFF. As DNA, the CDR3 is TGTGCCAGCTCACTCTCGACAGGAACCGGGGAGCTGTTTTTT.

V usage is TRBV28 and J usage is TRBJ2-3; D is uncertain. The germline V and J ends were trimmed by 6 bases and 3 bases, with 19 bases remaining between them. This CDR3 has 16 amino acids. Germline loops: CDR1 MDHEN, CDR2 SYDVKM. The CDR3 sequence is CASSPPGMARTDTQYF. CDR3 bases: TGTGCCAGCAGCCCTCCAGGAATGGCAAGGACAGATACGCAGTATTTT.

This chain links TRBV14 with TRBJ1-1; TRBD1 matches at 7 bases. Trimming removed 0 bases from V and 0 bases from J; junction bases left unmatched: 7. In germline, CDR1 is SGHDN, CDR2 FVKESK. This CDR3 comprises 17 residues. CDR3 in DNA: TGTGCCAGCAGCCAAGATGGGCAGGGGGGAATGAACACTGAAGCTTTCTTT. Amino acids: CASSQDGQGGMNTEAFF.

The chain couples TRBV5-6 to TRBJ1-5; TRBD1 matches at 9 bases. Germline V gene lookup returns CDR1 SGHDT and CDR2 YYEEEE. Germline trimming cut 0 bases from V and 10 bases from J; bases unmatched to any gene: 5. The CDR3 spans 14 residues. CDR3 sequence (DNA): TGTGCCAGCAGCTTGGCCGGGACAGGGACTCCCCAGCATTTT. It is translated as CASSLAGTGTPQHF.

The chain carries TRBV29-1 and TRBJ2-7; 7 positions agree with TRBD2. Losses at the gene ends were 6 bases for V and 1 base for J; bases not matched to a gene: 9. From germline, CDR1 is SQVTM and CDR2 ANQGSEA. CDR3 length: 14 residues. Written as DNA, the CDR3 is TGCAGCGTCTCCCGGCTAGCGGATTCCTACGAGCAGTACTTC. This codes for CSVSRLADSYEQYF.